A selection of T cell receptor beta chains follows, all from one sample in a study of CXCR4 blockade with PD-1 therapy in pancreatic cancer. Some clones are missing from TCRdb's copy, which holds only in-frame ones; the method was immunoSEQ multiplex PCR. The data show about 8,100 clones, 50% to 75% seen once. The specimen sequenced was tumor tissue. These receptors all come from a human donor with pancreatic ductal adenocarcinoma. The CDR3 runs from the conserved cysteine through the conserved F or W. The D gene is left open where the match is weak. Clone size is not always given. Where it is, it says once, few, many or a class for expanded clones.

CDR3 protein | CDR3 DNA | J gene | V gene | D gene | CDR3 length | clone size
CASSIDSGSGELFF | TGTGCCAGTAGTATAGATTCAGGGTCCGGGGAGCTGTTTTTT | TRBJ2-2 | TRBV19 | . | 14 | .
CATSRDPGLGGYNEQFF | TGTGCCACCAGCAGAGACCCGGGCCTAGGGGGCTACAATGAGCAGTTCTTC | TRBJ2-1 | TRBV15 | . | 17 | .
CASSEMTAQETQYF | TGTGCCAGCAGTGAAATGACGGCTCAAGAGACCCAGTACTTC | TRBJ2-5 | TRBV9 | . | 14 | few
CASSLGPPLQVGDTEAFF | TGTGCCAGCAGCTTAGGTCCGCCCTTACAGGTCGGAGACACTGAAGCTTTCTTT | TRBJ1-1 | TRBV11-3 | . | 18 | medium-sized
CASSSQGQGAQKLFF | TGCGCCAGCAGCTCCCAAGGACAGGGAGCGCAAAAACTGTTTTTT | TRBJ1-4 | TRBV5-1 | TRBD1 | 15 | .
CASSEVGPSGANVLTF | TGTGCCAGCAGTGAAGTGGGACCTTCTGGGGCCAACGTCCTGACTTTC | TRBJ2-6 | TRBV6-7 | . | 16 | .
CASSPGGPMVGNTEAFF | TGTGCCAGCTCACCGGGAGGACCTATGGTAGGGAACACTGAAGCTTTCTTT | TRBJ1-1 | TRBV18 | . | 17 | .
CASSRDTRNTEAFF | TGTGCCAGCAGCAGGGACACGCGGAACACTGAAGCTTTCTTT | TRBJ1-1 | TRBV11-3 | . | 14 | few
CASSYTGVSNSYEQYF | TGTGCCAGCAGTTACACAGGGGTCTCGAACTCCTACGAGCAGTACTTC | TRBJ2-7 | TRBV6-8 | TRBD1 | 16 | medium-sized
CASSLRGGTTGELFF | TGTGCCAGCAGCCTCAGGGGGGGGACCACCGGGGAGCTGTTTTTT | TRBJ2-2 | TRBV9 | . | 15 | .
CASSPDDRRVSEAFF | TGCGCCAGCAGCCCAGATGACAGGAGAGTGTCTGAAGCTTTCTTT | TRBJ1-1 | TRBV1 | . | 15 | few
CAWSVRGAGGNTIYF | TGTGCCTGGAGTGTAAGGGGCGCGGGAGGAAACACCATATATTTT | TRBJ1-3 | TRBV30 | . | 15 | .